Each of the 30 T cell receptor beta chains below was sequenced from the same sample in a study of T cell responses to AZD1222 COVID-19 vaccine. Clones were read by immunoSEQ multiplex PCR, and TCRdb kept only the in-frame ones, dropping some. The table records approximately 73,000 clones, roughly 85% of them present only once. The sample consisted of peripheral blood, taken on day 0 of AZD1222 vaccination. Receptors originate from an adult in good health.

The CDR3 sequence is CASSLVMGGPNTEAFF. The CDR3 DNA follows: TGCGCCAGCAGCTTGGTAATGGGGGGCCCGAACACTGAAGCTTTCTTT. The rearrangement links TRBV5-1 to TRBJ1-1, with D possibly matching TRBD1 (6 bases). The V gene lost 0 bases and the J gene lost 1 base, with 13 bases spanning the gap. The CDR3 is made up of 16 amino acids. In germline, CDR1 is SGHRS, CDR2 YFSETQ.

The chain couples TRBV6-6 to TRBJ1-5; D unresolved. Germline lookup yields CDR1 MNHNY and CDR2 SVGAGI (reference sequence). The CDR3 contains 12 residues. V was shortened by 2 bases and J by 10 bases, with 9 bases between the two germline ends. CDR3 residues: CASSYKYGPQHF. The DNA of the CDR3 is TGTGCCAGCAGTTACAAATACGGCCCCCAGCATTTT.

This rearrangement joins TRBV19 to TRBJ2-3, with D possibly called TRBD1 or TRBD2 (5 bases each). This CDR3 region has 16 residues. Trimming removed 1 base from V and 1 base from J, with 12 bases in between. The germline V gene has CDR1 LNHDA and CDR2 SQIVND (reference sequence). For the CDR3, the DNA is TGTGCCAGTAGTATAGTTGGGGGAGAGGGCACAGATACGCAGTATTTT. This codes for CASSIVGGEGTDTQYF. The full variable domain, in which reference TRBV19 and TRBJ2-3 provide the parts outside the CDR3, is DGGITQSPKYLFRKEGQNVTLSCEQNLNHDAMYWYRQDPGQGLRLIYYSQIVNDFQKGDIAEGYSVSREKKESFPLTVTSAQKNPTAFYLCASSIVGGEGTDTQYFGPGTRLTVL.

The chain couples TRBV30 to TRBJ1-2, with D perhaps TRBD1 (5 bases). CDR3 size: 12 residues. V gave up 0 bases and J gave up 6 bases, with 8 bases separating them. Germline CDR1 GTSNPN, CDR2 SVGIG (reference sequence). Here the CDR3 reads CAWSVAGHGYTF. The CDR3 region has the DNA TGTGCCTGGAGTGTGGCGGGGCATGGCTACACCTTC.

The rearrangement joins TRBV27 to TRBJ1-6; 7 bases align to TRBD1. Trimming took 2 bases from V and 6 from J; bases not matched to a gene: 1. This CDR3 is built from 14 residues. Germline assignment: CDR1 MNHEY and CDR2 SMNVEV (reference sequence). The CDR3 region has the DNA TGTGCCAGCAGTTTAAGGGGGCCTAATTCACCCCTCCACTTT. Amino acids: CASSLRGPNSPLHF.

This clone was detected once. The sample contains more than one DNA sequence encoding this CDR3. The chain links TRBV9 to TRBJ2-3; D is uncertain. There are 13 residues in the CDR3. Germline V gene data show CDR1 as SGDLS and CDR2 as YYNGEE. V was trimmed by 0 bases and J by 2 bases, leaving 4 bases between them. The CDR3 region is CASSVVLTDTQYF. CDR3 DNA sequence: TGTGCCAGCAGCGTAGTCCTCACAGATACGCAGTATTTT.

The rearrangement joins TRBV5-5 to TRBJ2-7; a weak D match, TRBD1 (6 bases). The CDR3 totals 14 residues. The germline gives CDR1 SGHKS, CDR2 YYEKEE (reference sequence). V dropped 0 bases and J dropped 2 bases, with 9 bases sitting between them. The CDR3, as DNA: TGTGCCAGCAGCTTGGAGAGGGGGACCTACGAGCAGTACTTC. It yields the protein CASSLERGTYEQYF.

This chain links TRBV5-4 with TRBJ2-7, with 7 nucleotides matching TRBD2. V was clipped by 0 bases and J by 3 bases; unmatched bases: 6. From germline, CDR1 is SGHNT and CDR2 YYREEE (reference sequence). The CDR3 spans 15 residues. CDR3 protein: CASSLGRLANYEQYF. The DNA of the CDR3 is TGTGCCAGCAGCTTGGGGAGACTAGCTAACTACGAGCAGTACTTC.

This clone was detected once. The chain has TRBV11-2 and TRBJ2-1; 11 nucleotides agree with TRBD2. In germline, CDR1 is SGHAT, CDR2 FQNNGV. This CDR3 is built from 16 residues. With 5 bases clipped from V and 8 bases from J, the junction kept 11 bases outside the gene matches. The CDR3 coding sequence is TGTGCCAGCAGCCCGGGGACTAGCGGCGTGGTAGATGAGCAGTTCTTC. This sequence encodes CASSPGTSGVVDEQFF.

The chain carries TRBV6-1 and TRBJ1-5; TRBD1 might be the D (5 bases). This CDR3 spans 16 amino acids. Trimming left V 4 bases short and J 3 bases short, with 16 bases between. Germline V gives CDR1 MNHNS, CDR2 SASEGT. Here the CDR3 DNA reads TGTGCCAGCAGTGTGCGGGGTGCGGGGCTCAATCAGCCCCAGCATTTT. This gives the protein CASSVRGAGLNQPQHF.

J is TRBJ1-3 and V is TRBV7-2, with 7 positions matching TRBD1. V lost 2 bases, J lost 2 bases, and 3 bases stayed unmatched. In germline, CDR1 is SGHTA, CDR2 FQGNSA. The CDR3 totals 15 residues. CDR3 region: CASSLSQGAGNTIYF. The DNA for the CDR3 is TGTGCCAGCAGCTTATCGCAGGGGGCTGGAAACACCATATATTTT.

The chain combines TRBV11-2 with TRBJ2-7; possible D gene TRBD2, 7 bases. V was pared by 3 bases and J by 3 bases, with 18 bases between. The CDR3 spans 16 residues. Germline values: CDR1 SGHAT, CDR2 FQNNGV. CDR3 nucleotide sequence: TGTGCCAGCAGCTTGGGGGGGCCAAACGTCATCTACGAGCAGTACTTC. As protein: CASSLGGPNVIYEQYF.

The gene calls are TRBV18 and TRBJ1-1; D possibly corresponds to TRBD1 (5 bases). Trimming cost V 4 bases and J 6 bases, with 15 bases left between them. This CDR3 has 14 residues. Germline values: CDR1 KGHSH, CDR2 LQKENI. CDR3 in amino acids: CASSLQGRTSEAFF. In nucleotides, the CDR3 is TGTGCCAGCTCACTGCAGGGCAGGACATCTGAAGCTTTCTTT.

This chain uses TRBV18 with TRBJ1-2; no firm D call. This CDR3 is built from 15 residues. The ends were cut back, 3 bases at V and 3 bases at J, with 14 bases in the middle. The V gene's germline CDR1 is KGHSH and CDR2 LQKENI. The CDR3 region is CASSPDPVSDYGYTF. In DNA form, the CDR3 reads TGTGCCAGCTCACCTGACCCGGTGTCGGACTATGGCTACACCTTC.

The chain combines TRBV7-2 with TRBJ2-1; 8 bases are shared with TRBD1. The V gene end was trimmed by 5 bases and the J gene end by 6 bases; junction bases not matched to a gene: 9. Germline assignment: CDR1 SGHTA and CDR2 FQGNSA. This CDR3 is built from 15 residues. The CDR3 loop is CASSKTGEARNEQFF. In DNA form, the CDR3 reads TGTGCCAGCAGCAAGACAGGGGAGGCTCGCAATGAGCAGTTCTTC.

The V and J genes are TRBV4-1 and TRBJ2-2, with 8 bases matching TRBD2. CDR3 size: 19 residues. The ends lost 3 bases at V and 5 bases at J; junction bases unmatched: 17. Germline CDR1 reads MGHRA; CDR2 reads YSYEKL. For the CDR3, the DNA is TGCGCCAGCAGCCACCTCTTGAGGCGGGGTGCGGGGGGAACCGGGGAGCTGTTTTTT. Protein sequence: CASSHLLRRGAGGTGELFF.

This clone was seen just once. The rearrangement uses TRBV5-1 and TRBJ2-2; 7 bases map to TRBD1. From germline, CDR1 is SGHRS and CDR2 YFSETQ. The V and J ends lost 2 bases and 4 bases, in that order; junction bases with no gene match: 2. The CDR3 covers 14 residues. CDR3 sequence reads: CASSLQGTTGELFF. Written as DNA, the CDR3 is TGCGCCAGCAGCTTACAGGGGACCACCGGGGAGCTGTTTTTT.

The rearrangement joins TRBV7-8 to TRBJ2-5; the D call may be TRBD1 or TRBD2 (6 bases each). Germline V CDR1 and CDR2: SGHVS, FQNEAQ. The CDR3 is 17 residues long. V lost 2 bases, J lost 4 bases, and 20 bases lay in between. The CDR3 is CASSLSAGQGLLETQYF. Written as DNA, the CDR3 is TGTGCCAGCAGCTTAAGTGCGGGGCAGGGGTTATTAGAGACCCAGTACTTC.

This chain connects TRBV12-3 or TRBV12-4 to TRBJ1-3; D not certain. Trimming left V 7 bases short and J 4 bases short, with 5 bases between. The CDR3 runs 11 residues. The CDR3 DNA reads as TGTGCCAGCAACCAAGGAAACACCATATATTTT. It specifies CASNQGNTIYF.

The CDR3 bases are TGTGCCAGCAGCTCGGGACTAGGCGGATCTCTCGATACGCAGTATTTT. Its translation: CASSSGLGGSLDTQYF. This chain links TRBV5-4 with TRBJ2-3; 8 positions match TRBD2. Germline loops: CDR1 SGHNT, CDR2 YYREEE (reference sequence). The CDR3 runs to 16 residues. V dropped 3 bases and J dropped 6; count of bases not matched to a gene: 12.

The chain couples TRBV27 to TRBJ1-2, with 10 bases matching TRBD1. Germline V gene lookup returns CDR1 MNHEY and CDR2 SMNVEV (reference sequence). The CDR3 has 15 amino acids. V was pared by 6 bases and J by 8 bases, with 12 bases of the junction left unmatched. DNA for the CDR3: TGTGCCAGCAGCTCCGGGACAGGGGCGCTAGAGGGCTACACCTTC. It codes for CASSSGTGALEGYTF.

The V gene is TRBV5-4, the J gene TRBJ2-7; the D gene is possibly TRBD1 (5 bases). CDR1 SGHNT and CDR2 YYREEE come from the germline V gene (reference sequence). Trimming shortened V by 1 base and J by 5 bases, and 10 bases separated the two germline ends. This CDR3 has 13 amino acids. DNA for the CDR3: TGTGCCAGCAGCTTGTCAGGGATGAACGAGCAGTACTTC. It is translated as CASSLSGMNEQYF.

This clone has a handful of counts. The V and J genes are TRBV28 and TRBJ1-1, with 9 bases matching TRBD1. Germline assignment: CDR1 MDHEN and CDR2 SYDVKM. The CDR3 loop spans 15 amino acids. Unmatched junction bases numbered 8, after V lost 6 bases and J lost 3 bases. CDR3 region: CASSHNRGRDTEAFF. The CDR3 nucleotides are TGTGCCAGCAGCCACAACAGGGGGCGAGACACTGAAGCTTTCTTT. Complete variable domain (other parts from reference TRBV28 and TRBJ1-1): DVKVTQSSRYLVKRTGEKVFLECVQDMDHENMFWYRQDPGLGLRLIYFSYDVKMKEKGDIPEGYSVSREKKERFSLILESASTNQTSMYLCASSHNRGRDTEAFFGQGTRLTVV.

The rearrangement joins TRBV6-5 to TRBJ1-1, with TRBD1 matching over 9 bases. J was trimmed by 7 bases and V by 6 bases; bases with no gene match: 6. CDR3 length: 13 amino acids. The germline V gene encodes CDR1 MNHEY and CDR2 SVGAGI. CDR3 in DNA: TGTGCCAGCAGAGGACAGGGGCGGGGTGAAGCTTTCTTT. Translated, it gives CASRGQGRGEAFF.

CDR3 DNA sequence: TGTGCCTGGAGTGTTAGGGGTACCAATCAGCCCCAGCATTTT. It yields the protein CAWSVRGTNQPQHF. The chain links TRBV30 to TRBJ1-5; D may be TRBD1 (5 bases). Germline CDR1 is GTSNPN and CDR2 is SVGIG (reference sequence). The CDR3 covers 14 residues. The V and J ends lost 0 bases and 3 bases respectively, with 9 bases between them.

This clone was seen once. The chain employs TRBV10-1 and TRBJ1-1; D ambiguous. This CDR3 region has 12 residues. The germline V gene has CDR1 WNHNN and CDR2 SYGVQD (reference sequence). Trimming shortened V by 8 bases and J by 7 bases, and 14 bases separated the two germline ends. The CDR3 region is CASGSSVGEAFF. The DNA for the CDR3 is TGCGCCAGCGGTTCGTCGGTAGGTGAAGCTTTCTTT.

The rearrangement links TRBV15 to TRBJ2-3, with D unresolved. Germline CDR1 LNHNV, CDR2 YYDKDF (reference sequence). V was shortened by 0 bases and J by 2 bases, with 15 bases between the two germline ends. The CDR3 spans 17 residues. The CDR3 region is CATSREMWQISTDTQYF. In nucleotides, the CDR3 is TGTGCCACCAGCAGAGAAATGTGGCAGATTTCCACAGATACGCAGTATTTT.

This clone was seen a single time. This sequence joins TRBV4-3 and TRBJ2-5; D is uncertain. The CDR3 loop spans 14 amino acids. Per germline, CDR1 LGHNA and CDR2 YSLEER. Trimming shortened V by 5 bases and J by 1 base, and 11 bases separated the two germline ends. CDR3 region: CASSYSWGQETQYF. The CDR3 DNA reads as TGCGCCAGCAGCTACAGTTGGGGCCAAGAGACCCAGTACTTC.

The chain uses TRBV7-2 and TRBJ1-2, with a possible D match to TRBD1 (5 bases). This CDR3 is built from 13 residues. Germline V gene lookup returns CDR1 SGHTA and CDR2 FQGNSA. V lost 1 base and J 6 bases, leaving 9 bases between the germline ends. CDR3 amino acids: CASSLETVHGYTF. CDR3 sequence (DNA): TGTGCCAGCAGCTTAGAGACAGTACATGGCTACACCTTC. Full variable domain (outside the CDR3, taken from reference TRBV7-2 and TRBJ1-2): GAGVSQSPSNKVTEKGKDVELRCDPISGHTALYWYRQSLGQGLEFLIYFQGNSAPDKSGLPSDRFSAERTGGSVSTLTIQRTQQEDSAVYLCASSLETVHGYTFGSGTRLTVV.

The chain is built from TRBV6-2 or TRBV6-3 and TRBJ1-1; D is undetermined. The CDR3 is made up of 14 amino acids. The V and J ends lost 7 bases and 8 bases respectively, with 20 bases between them. Germline CDR1 and CDR2: MNHEY and SVGEGT. The chain's CDR3 is CASIPRQARTEAFF. CDR3 nucleotides: TGTGCCAGCATCCCCCGGCAGGCCAGAACCGAAGCTTTCTTT.